This T cell receptor beta chain was sequenced in a study of beta chain features in type 1 diabetes. Overall study context: There was similarity between patients and healthy donors in age, gender and cell yields. Researchers looked at 95 million to 140 million sorted cells across all samples.

A few counts support this clone. Its cognate antigen is unknown. Expressed TCRB transcripts got sequenced, as all isolated RNA was reverse transcribed. Method: immunoSEQ multiplex PCR; TCRdb's copy keeps in-frame clones and lacks some. The table includes some 360,000 clones, around 10% detected once. Cell sorting via CD45RO/CCR7/CD25/CD127/CD95/CD27 was performed to obtain CD4+ naive, central memory, regulatory and stem cell-like memory cells. Study-level points and caveats: Shorter TCRB CDR3s, moderately but significantly so, were found in Type 1 diabetes patients in all four CD4+ subsets.

V gave up 6 bases and J gave up 6 bases, with 5 bases separating them. The CDR3 covers 10 residues. Germline assignment: CDR1 MDHEN and CDR2 SYDVKM. The sequenced material came from central memory CD4+ T cells from blood. The sequence derives from a man aged 25-40 years with type 1 diabetes. The rearrangement links TRBV28 to TRBJ1-2; D is ambiguous. The CDR3 bases are TGTGCCAGCAGACGGAATGGCTACACCTTC. It encodes CASRRNGYTF.